This T cell receptor beta chain originates from a study of T-cell memory formation after mild COVID-19. MiXCR was run by TCRdb on the 5' RACE reads, yielding one entry per CDR3 protein. The data contain about 340,000 distinct CDR3 sequences, around 20% of them singletons. Between the trimmed V and J ends, which lost 0 bases and 0 bases, there was a span of 10 bases. Looked up from germline, CDR1 is SGHRS and CDR2 is YFSETQ. The CDR3 is 16 residues long. Sequencing used PBMCs or a T cell subset sorted from them (not recorded which). This chain links TRBV5-1 with TRBJ2-1; D unclear. The clonotype originates from a man aged 18 to 30 who had mild COVID-19 (a few samples of this study predate the infection). Cell type and time point are not known. CDR3 in amino acids: CASSLDGQSSYNEQFF. DNA of the CDR3: TGCGCCAGCAGCTTGGACGGCCAGAGCTCCTACAATGAGCAGTTCTTC.